These 7 T cell receptor beta chains were sequenced from one sample in a study of CD4 T cells in relation to SARS-CoV-2 and coronaviruses. These receptors' targets are unknown. Clones were read by immunoSEQ multiplex PCR, and TCRdb kept only the in-frame ones, dropping some. Here the sample spans around 20,000 clones, approximately 72% being singletons. The unexposed donors gave CD4+ T cells in about 2011-2018, prior to COVID-19. The cells were cultured for 10 days before CD4+ T cells were isolated. The sample was CD4+ T cells from PBMCs, cultured in vitro. The receptors stem from a human donor in good health.

The gene calls are TRBV27 and TRBJ2-7; D not certain. Trimming removed 3 bases from V and 0 bases from J, with 6 bases in between. The CDR3 runs to 13 residues. Looked up from germline, CDR1 is MNHEY and CDR2 is SMNVEV (reference sequence). CDR3 protein: CASSFLGSYEQYF. CDR3 coding DNA: TGTGCCAGCAGTTTCCTTGGCTCCTACGAGCAGTACTTC.

The V call is TRBV6-5, the J call TRBJ2-7, with TRBD1 identical over 8 bases. The CDR3 totals 15 residues. Germline V gene sequence: CDR1 MNHEY, CDR2 SVGAGI. Trimming removed 0 bases from V and 0 bases from J; junction bases left unmatched: 1. Here the CDR3 DNA reads TGTGCCAGCAGTTACTCCGGGACAGGCTCCTACGAGCAGTACTTC. This encodes CASSYSGTGSYEQYF.

This chain uses TRBV28 with TRBJ2-7; 9 nucleotides align to TRBD2. Germline loops: CDR1 MDHEN, CDR2 SYDVKM. Trimming removed 8 bases from V and 5 bases from J; junction bases left unmatched: 7. The CDR3 runs to 13 residues. For the CDR3, the DNA is TGTGCCAGCGGGCTCGCGGGGGGGCACGAGCAGTACTTC. It translates to CASGLAGGHEQYF. Full variable domain (remainder filled in from reference TRBV28 and TRBJ2-7): DVKVTQSSRYLVKRTGEKVFLECVQDMDHENMFWYRQDPGLGLRLIYFSYDVKMKEKGDIPEGYSVSREKKERFSLILESASTNQTSMYLCASGLAGGHEQYFGPGTRLTVT.

The chain carries TRBV7-9 and TRBJ1-2; D gene unclear. The germline gives CDR1 SEHNR, CDR2 FQNEAQ (reference sequence). Trimming pared 1 base from V and 4 bases from J, leaving 10 bases between. This CDR3 has 14 amino acids. CDR3 loop: CASSLEGTLYGYTF. CDR3 DNA sequence: TGTGCCAGCAGCTTAGAGGGAACTCTCTATGGCTACACCTTC.

This clone was recorded a few times. The gene calls are TRBV7-6 and TRBJ2-7; perhaps TRBD1 as D (6 bases). Trimming stripped 5 bases from V and 5 bases from J, with 13 bases between. The CDR3 is made up of 13 amino acids. Germline V lookup: CDR1 SGHVS, CDR2 FNYEAQ. The CDR3 region has the DNA TGTGCCAGCAGCCTAGGCCAGGGGCACGAGCAGTACTTC. Amino acid sequence: CASSLGQGHEQYF.

This rearrangement joins TRBV6-5 to TRBJ1-2, with D maybe TRBD1 (6 bases). V was shortened by 8 bases and J by 6 bases, with 16 bases between the two germline ends. The CDR3 is 13 residues long. Germline V gives CDR1 MNHEY, CDR2 SVGAGI. The CDR3 nucleotides are TGTGCCAGCCGGACAGCCCCGGGACATGGCTACACCTTC. Its translation: CASRTAPGHGYTF.

This clone was seen more than once but under ten times. The rearrangement links TRBV5-4 to TRBJ2-5; D uncertain. The V end lost 4 bases, the J end lost 5 bases, and 15 bases lay between the germline ends. The CDR3 contains 14 residues. The germline CDR1 and CDR2 sequences are SGHNT and YYREEE (reference sequence). CDR3: CASSPKVLEETQYF. The CDR3 DNA is TGTGCCAGCAGCCCGAAGGTCCTGGAGGAGACCCAGTACTTC.